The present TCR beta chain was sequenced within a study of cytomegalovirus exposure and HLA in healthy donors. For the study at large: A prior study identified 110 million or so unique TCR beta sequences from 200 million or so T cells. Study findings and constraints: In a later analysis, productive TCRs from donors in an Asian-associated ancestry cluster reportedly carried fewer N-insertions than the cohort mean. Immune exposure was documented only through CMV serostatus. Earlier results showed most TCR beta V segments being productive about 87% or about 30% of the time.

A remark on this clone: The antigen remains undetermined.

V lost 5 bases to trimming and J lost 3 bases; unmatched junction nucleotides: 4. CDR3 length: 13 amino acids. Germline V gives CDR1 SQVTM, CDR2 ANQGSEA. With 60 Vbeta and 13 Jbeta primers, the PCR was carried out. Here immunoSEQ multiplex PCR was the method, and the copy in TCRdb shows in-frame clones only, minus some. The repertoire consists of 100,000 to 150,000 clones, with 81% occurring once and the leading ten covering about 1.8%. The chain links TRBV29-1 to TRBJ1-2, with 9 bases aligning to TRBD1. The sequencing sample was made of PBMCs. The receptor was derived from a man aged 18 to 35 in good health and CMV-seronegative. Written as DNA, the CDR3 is TGCAGCGTTCGGGACAGGGAGGACTATGGCTACACCTTC. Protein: CSVRDREDYGYTF.